This TCR beta chain was found in a study of blood T cells in healthy people across ages. The study's findings and limits: A greater number of naive CD4+ cells and higher diversity distinguished long-lived donors from aged donors. Lack of knowledge of donor CMV status possibly confounded expanded clonotype changes.

Alongside a J-beta primer mix, a sample-barcoded 5' primer served in a second PCR lasting roughly 6 to 12 cycles. One entry per CDR3 protein, called by TCRdb with MiXCR from the 5' RACE reads. The sample yields about 800,000 distinct CDR3 sequences, 58% seen once. The germline V gene encodes CDR1 MNHEY and CDR2 SVGAGI. CDR3 length: 15 residues. Trimming pared 11 bases from V and 1 base from J, leaving 21 bases between. This clonotype was detected once. Its antigen is unidentified. All donors came from Russia, were Caucasian and healthy, and spanned ages about 6 to 100. In each sample, at least 7 million PBMCs were isolated.

The V and J genes are TRBV6-5 and TRBJ2-7, with TRBD1 as a possible D gene (7 bases). Material for sequencing was blood. The source is a man between 25 and 39 years old in good health. The CDR3: CAAAMAEGASYEQYF. The CDR3 bases are TGTGCCGCAGCCATGGCGGAGGGGGCTTCCTACGAGCAGTACTTC.